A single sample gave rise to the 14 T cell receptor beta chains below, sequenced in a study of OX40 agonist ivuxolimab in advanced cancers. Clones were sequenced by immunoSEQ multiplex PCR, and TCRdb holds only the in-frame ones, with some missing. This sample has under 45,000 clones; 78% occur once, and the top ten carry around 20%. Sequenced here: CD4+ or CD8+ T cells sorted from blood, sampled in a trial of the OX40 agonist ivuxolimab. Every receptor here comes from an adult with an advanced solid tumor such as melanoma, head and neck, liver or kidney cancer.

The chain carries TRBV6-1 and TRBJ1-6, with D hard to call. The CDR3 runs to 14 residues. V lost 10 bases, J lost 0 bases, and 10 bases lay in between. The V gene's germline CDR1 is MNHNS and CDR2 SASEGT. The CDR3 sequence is CATEWGSYNSPLHF. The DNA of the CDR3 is TGTGCCACTGAGTGGGGCTCCTATAATTCACCCCTCCACTTT.

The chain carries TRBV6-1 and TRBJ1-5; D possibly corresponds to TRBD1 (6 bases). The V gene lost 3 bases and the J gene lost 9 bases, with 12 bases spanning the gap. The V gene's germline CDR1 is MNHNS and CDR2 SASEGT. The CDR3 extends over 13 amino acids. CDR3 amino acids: CASSDRGWRPQHF. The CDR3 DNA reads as TGTGCCAGCAGTGACAGGGGATGGAGGCCCCAGCATTTT.

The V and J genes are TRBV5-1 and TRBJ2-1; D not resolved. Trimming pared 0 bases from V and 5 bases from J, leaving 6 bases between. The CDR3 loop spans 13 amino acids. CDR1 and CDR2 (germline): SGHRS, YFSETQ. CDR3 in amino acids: CASSLVTDNEQFF. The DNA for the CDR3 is TGCGCCAGCAGCTTGGTAACAGACAATGAGCAGTTCTTC. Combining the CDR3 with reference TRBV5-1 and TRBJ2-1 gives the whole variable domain KAGVTQTPRYLIKTRGQQVTLSCSPISGHRSVSWYQQTPGQGLQFLFEYFSETQRNKGNFPGRFSGRQFSNSRSEMNVSTLELGDSALYLCASSLVTDNEQFFGPGTRLTVL.

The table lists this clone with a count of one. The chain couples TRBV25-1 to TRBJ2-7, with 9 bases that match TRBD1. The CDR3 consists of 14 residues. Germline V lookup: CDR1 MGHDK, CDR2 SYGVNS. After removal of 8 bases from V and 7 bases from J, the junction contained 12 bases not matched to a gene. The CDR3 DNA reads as TGTGCCAGCCGCCAGACAGGGGGAACTCAGGAGCAGTACTTC. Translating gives CASRQTGGTQEQYF.

DNA for the CDR3: TGTGCCAGCAGCTCCTATGGTGAAGCTTTCTTT. Amino acid sequence: CASSSYGEAFF. The chain is built from TRBV5-5 and TRBJ1-1; D is uncertain. CDR1 and CDR2 from the germline V gene are SGHKS and YYEKEE (reference sequence). V dropped 3 bases and J dropped 7 bases, with 7 bases sitting between them. This CDR3 contains 11 residues.

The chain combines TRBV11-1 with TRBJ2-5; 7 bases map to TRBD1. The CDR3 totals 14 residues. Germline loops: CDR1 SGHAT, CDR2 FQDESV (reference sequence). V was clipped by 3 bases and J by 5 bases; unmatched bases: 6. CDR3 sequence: CASSFRQGVETQYF. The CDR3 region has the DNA TGTGCCAGCAGCTTCCGACAGGGTGTGGAGACCCAGTACTTC. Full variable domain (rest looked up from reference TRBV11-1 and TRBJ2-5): EAEVAQSPRYKITEKSQAVAFWCDPISGHATLYWYRQILGQGPELLVQFQDESVVDDSQLPKDRFSAERLKGVDSTLKIQPAELGDSAMYLCASSFRQGVETQYFGPGTRLLVL.

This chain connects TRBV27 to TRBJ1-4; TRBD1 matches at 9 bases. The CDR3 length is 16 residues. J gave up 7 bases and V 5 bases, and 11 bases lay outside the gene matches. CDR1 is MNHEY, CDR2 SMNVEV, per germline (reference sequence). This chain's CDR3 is CASSPRDRAVTEKLFF. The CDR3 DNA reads TGTGCCAGCAGTCCTCGGGACAGGGCAGTGACTGAAAAACTGTTTTTT.

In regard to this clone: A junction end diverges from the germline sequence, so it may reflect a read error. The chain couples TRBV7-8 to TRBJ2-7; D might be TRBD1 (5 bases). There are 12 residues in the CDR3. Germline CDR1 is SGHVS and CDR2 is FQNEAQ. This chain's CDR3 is CVSEGVPYEQYF. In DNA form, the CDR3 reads TGTGTCAGCGAAGGGGTCCCCTACGAGCAGTACTTC.

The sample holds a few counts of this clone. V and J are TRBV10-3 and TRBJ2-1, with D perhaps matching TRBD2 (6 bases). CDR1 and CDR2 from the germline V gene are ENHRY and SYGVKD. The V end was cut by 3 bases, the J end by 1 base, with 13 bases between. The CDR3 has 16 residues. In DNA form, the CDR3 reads TGTGCCATCAGTGAAGGCCAAGGGAGGTCCTACAATGAGCAGTTCTTC. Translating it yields CAISEGQGRSYNEQFF.

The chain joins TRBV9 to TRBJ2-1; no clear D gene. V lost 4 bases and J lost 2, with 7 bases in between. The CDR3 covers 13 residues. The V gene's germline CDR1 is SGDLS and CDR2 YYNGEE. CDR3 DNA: TGTGCCAGCAGCCAGGAAGCCTACAATGAGCAGTTCTTC. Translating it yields CASSQEAYNEQFF.

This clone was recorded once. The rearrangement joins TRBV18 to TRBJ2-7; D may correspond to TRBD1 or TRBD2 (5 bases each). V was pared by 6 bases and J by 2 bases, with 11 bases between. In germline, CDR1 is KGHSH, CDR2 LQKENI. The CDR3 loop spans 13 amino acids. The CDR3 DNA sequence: TGTGCCAGCTCGCAGGGAGCACCCTACGAGCAGTACTTC. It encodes CASSQGAPYEQYF. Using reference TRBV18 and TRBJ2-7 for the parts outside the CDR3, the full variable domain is NAGVMQNPRHLVRRRGQEARLRCSPMKGHSHVYWYRQLPEEGLKFMVYLQKENIIDESGMPKERFSAEFPKEGPSILRIQQVVRGDSAAYFCASSQGAPYEQYFGPGTRLTVT.

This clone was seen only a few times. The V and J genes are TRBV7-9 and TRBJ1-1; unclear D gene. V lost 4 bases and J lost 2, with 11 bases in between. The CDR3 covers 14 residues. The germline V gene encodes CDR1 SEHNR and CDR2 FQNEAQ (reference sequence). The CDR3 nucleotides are TGTGCCAGCAGCTCCCTCCGAACCAACACTGAAGCTTTCTTT. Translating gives CASSSLRTNTEAFF.

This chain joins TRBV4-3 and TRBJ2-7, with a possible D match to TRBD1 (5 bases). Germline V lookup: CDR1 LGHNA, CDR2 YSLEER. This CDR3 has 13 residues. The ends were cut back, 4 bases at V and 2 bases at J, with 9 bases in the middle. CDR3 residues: CASSLEGAYEQYF. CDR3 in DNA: TGCGCCAGCAGCCTAGAAGGGGCCTACGAGCAGTACTTC.

Here the CDR3 DNA reads TGTGCCAGCAGCCCTGATGACGGCCGGGGCACTGAAGCTTTCTTT. Protein: CASSPDDGRGTEAFF. The rearrangement uses TRBV7-9 and TRBJ1-1, with D hard to call. This CDR3 comprises 15 residues. In germline, CDR1 is SEHNR, CDR2 FQNEAQ (reference sequence). V was clipped by 5 bases and J by 4 bases, with 17 bases between them.